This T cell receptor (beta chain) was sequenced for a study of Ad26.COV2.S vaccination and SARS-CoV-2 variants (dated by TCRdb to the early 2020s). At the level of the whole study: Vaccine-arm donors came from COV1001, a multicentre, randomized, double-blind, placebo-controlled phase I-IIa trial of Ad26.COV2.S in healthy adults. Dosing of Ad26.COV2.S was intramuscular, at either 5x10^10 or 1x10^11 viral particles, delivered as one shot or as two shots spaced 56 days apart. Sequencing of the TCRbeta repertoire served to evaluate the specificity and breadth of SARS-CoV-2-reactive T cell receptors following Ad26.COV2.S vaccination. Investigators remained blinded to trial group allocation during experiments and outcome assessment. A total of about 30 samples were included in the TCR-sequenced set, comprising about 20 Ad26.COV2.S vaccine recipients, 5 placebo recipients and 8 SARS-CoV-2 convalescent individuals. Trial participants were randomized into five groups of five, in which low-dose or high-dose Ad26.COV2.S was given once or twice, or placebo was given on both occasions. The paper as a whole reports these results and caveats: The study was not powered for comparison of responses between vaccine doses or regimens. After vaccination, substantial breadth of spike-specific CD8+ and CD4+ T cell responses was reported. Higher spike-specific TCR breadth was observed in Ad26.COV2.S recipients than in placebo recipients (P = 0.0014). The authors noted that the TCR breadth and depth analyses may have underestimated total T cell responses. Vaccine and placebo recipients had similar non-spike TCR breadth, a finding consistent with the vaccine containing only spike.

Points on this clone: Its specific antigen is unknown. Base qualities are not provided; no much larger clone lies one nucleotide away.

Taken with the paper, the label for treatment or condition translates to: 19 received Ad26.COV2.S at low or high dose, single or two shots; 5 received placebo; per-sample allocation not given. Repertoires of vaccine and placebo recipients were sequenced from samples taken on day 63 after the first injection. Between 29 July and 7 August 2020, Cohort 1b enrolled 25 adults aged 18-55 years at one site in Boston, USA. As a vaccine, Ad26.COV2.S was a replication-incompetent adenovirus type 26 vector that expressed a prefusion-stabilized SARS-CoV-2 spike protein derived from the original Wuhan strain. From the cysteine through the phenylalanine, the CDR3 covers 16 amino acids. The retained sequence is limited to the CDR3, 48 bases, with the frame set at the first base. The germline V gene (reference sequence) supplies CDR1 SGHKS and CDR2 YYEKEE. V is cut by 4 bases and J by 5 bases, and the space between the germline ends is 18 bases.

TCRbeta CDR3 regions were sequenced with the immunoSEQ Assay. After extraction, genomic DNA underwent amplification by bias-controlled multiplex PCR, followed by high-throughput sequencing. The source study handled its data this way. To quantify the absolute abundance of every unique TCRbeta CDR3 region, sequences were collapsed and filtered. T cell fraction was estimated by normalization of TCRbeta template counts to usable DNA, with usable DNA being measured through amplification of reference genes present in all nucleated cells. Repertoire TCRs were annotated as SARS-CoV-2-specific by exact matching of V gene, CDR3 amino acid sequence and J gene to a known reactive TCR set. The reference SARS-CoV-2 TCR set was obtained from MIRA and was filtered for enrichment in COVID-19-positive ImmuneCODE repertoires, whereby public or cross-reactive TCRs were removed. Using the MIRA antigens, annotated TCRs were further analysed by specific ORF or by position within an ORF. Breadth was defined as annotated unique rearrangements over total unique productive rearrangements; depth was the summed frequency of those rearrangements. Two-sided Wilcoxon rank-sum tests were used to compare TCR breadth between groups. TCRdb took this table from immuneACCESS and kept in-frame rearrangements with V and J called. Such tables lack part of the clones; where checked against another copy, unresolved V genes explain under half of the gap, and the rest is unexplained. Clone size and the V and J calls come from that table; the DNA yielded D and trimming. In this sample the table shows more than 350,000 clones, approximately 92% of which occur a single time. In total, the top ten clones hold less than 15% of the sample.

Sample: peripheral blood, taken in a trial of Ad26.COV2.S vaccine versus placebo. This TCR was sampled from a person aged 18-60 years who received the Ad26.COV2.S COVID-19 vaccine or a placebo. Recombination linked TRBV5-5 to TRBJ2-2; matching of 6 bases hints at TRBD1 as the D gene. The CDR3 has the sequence CASSPWDTLLTGELFF. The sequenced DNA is TGTGCCAGCAGCCCCTGGGACACCCTCTTAACCGGGGAGCTGTTTTTT.